This TCR beta chain was captured in a study of monozygotic twins with inflammatory bowel disease. Study results and caveats: For IBD patients, clonotypes shared with others were fewer than for healthy twins, especially with disease activity. Ultimately, a single strong signal or clonotype associated with IBD was not supported.

With respect to this clonotype: Its antigen is not known.

Eight separate reactions per sample served to make cDNA. TCRdb re-called the 5' RACE reads; every CDR3 protein appears as one record, without DNA. The sample totals some 170,000 distinct CDR3 sequences; its top ten clones hold roughly 2.3%. The length of the CDR3 is 16 residues. The germline gives CDR1 SGHRS, CDR2 YFSETQ. The rearrangement joins TRBV5-1 to TRBJ2-7; TCRdb proposes TRBD1, but this gene call is untestable without DNA. What was sequenced was blood. The source of this sequence is a human donor with ulcerative colitis or Crohn's disease, or a healthy co-twin of an affected twin (not recorded which). The CDR3: CASSLGTFDLTYEQYF.